These 27 T cell receptor beta chains were all obtained from the same sample, sequenced in a study of T cells after yellow fever vaccination. TCRdb called the 5' RACE reads again in MiXCR, with one record for every CDR3 protein. The table shows 150,000 to 200,000 distinct CDR3 sequences, with 9.5% to 11% occurring only once. The starting material was CD8+ T cells sorted from PBMCs, obtained 15 days after the yellow fever booster vaccination. All receptors come from a man between 18 and 29 years old who received the YFV17D yellow fever vaccine.

This clonotype was counted at least ten times. This chain connects TRBV27 to TRBJ2-3; maybe TRBD1 (5 bases). Germline V lookup: CDR1 MNHEY, CDR2 SMNVEV (reference sequence). V was pared by 8 bases and J by 0 bases, with 18 bases between. This CDR3 is 16 amino acids long. The CDR3 DNA reads TGTGCCAGCGGACAAAACAACAGGTTTAGCACAGATACGCAGTATTTT. Its translation: CASGQNNRFSTDTQYF.

This clonotype occurred a few times. CDR3 nucleotides: TGTGCCAGCAGCGAAACCTTGGGACTAGTGGAAGAGACCCAGTACTTC. This encodes CASSETLGLVEETQYF. The J gene is TRBJ2-5, the V gene TRBV7-6; 8 bases map to TRBD2. The CDR3 is 16 residues long. The V and J ends lost 5 bases and 3 bases, in that order; junction bases with no gene match: 11. Germline V gene lookup returns CDR1 SGHVS and CDR2 FNYEAQ. The variable domain in full, completed from reference TRBV7-6 and TRBJ2-5, reads GAGVSQSPRYKVTKRGQDVALRCDPISGHVSLYWYRQALGQGPEFLTYFNYEAQQDKSGLPNDRFSAERPEGSISTLTIQRTEQRDSAMYRCASSETLGLVEETQYFGPGTRLLVL.

In this sample, this clonotype turned up many times. This sequence joins TRBV4-1 and TRBJ2-7, with no clear D. V lost 1 base and J 1 base, leaving 8 bases between the germline ends. The length of the CDR3 is 14 residues. The germline CDR1 and CDR2 sequences are MGHRA and YSYEKL. Here the CDR3 reads CASSQGRVSYEQYF. The DNA for the CDR3 is TGCGCCAGCAGCCAAGGTCGGGTATCCTACGAGCAGTACTTC.

The J gene is TRBJ2-7, the V gene TRBV7-9, with TRBD2 identical over 10 bases. This CDR3 region has 13 residues. With V trimmed by 8 bases and J by 6 bases, 7 bases remained unmatched. Looked up from germline, CDR1 is SEHNR and CDR2 is FQNEAQ (reference sequence). CDR3 nucleotides: TGTGCCAGCGGACAGCGGGGGGGCAGCGAGCAGTACGTC. As protein: CASGQRGGSEQYV.

This clonotype was seen at least ten times. The V and J genes are TRBV20-1 and TRBJ2-7; D possibly matches TRBD1 or TRBD2 (6 bases each). Germline V gene sequence: CDR1 DFQATT, CDR2 SNEGSKA (reference sequence). The CDR3 is 15 amino acids. Trimming shortened V by 0 bases and J by 0 bases, and 12 bases separated the two germline ends. The CDR3: CSARDRRGASYEQYF. The CDR3, as DNA: TGCAGTGCTAGAGATCGGAGGGGGGCCTCCTACGAGCAGTACTTC.

The chain is built from TRBV4-3 and TRBJ1-1, with D possibly being TRBD1 (5 bases). Germline V gene lookup returns CDR1 LGHNA and CDR2 YSLEER. Trimming shortened V by 3 bases and J by 1 base, and 12 bases separated the two germline ends. The CDR3 consists of 15 residues. The CDR3 reads CASSHPGTPNTEAFF. The CDR3 DNA reads TGCGCCAGCAGCCACCCCGGGACTCCGAACACTGAAGCTTTCTTT.

This chain uses TRBV4-1 with TRBJ1-1; TRBD1 is a possible D gene (5 bases). CDR3 length: 14 amino acids. Looked up from germline, CDR1 is MGHRA and CDR2 is YSYEKL. The V end lost 0 bases, the J end lost 4 bases, and 9 bases lay between the germline ends. The CDR3 protein is CASSQEAGPTEAFF. The CDR3 nucleotides read TGCGCCAGCAGCCAAGAGGCAGGGCCCACTGAAGCTTTCTTT.

In its sample, this clonotype was seen a few times. V and J are TRBV29-1 and TRBJ2-2, with 9 bases lining up with TRBD1. Germline values: CDR1 SQVTM, CDR2 ANQGSEA. V was pared by 5 bases and J by 3 bases, with 4 bases of the junction left unmatched. The CDR3 has 14 amino acids. The CDR3 DNA reads as TGCAGCGTTAGTGACAGGGGGTACACCGGGGAGCTGTTTTTT. It yields the protein CSVSDRGYTGELFF.

This clonotype was detected ten times or more. This chain connects TRBV5-1 to TRBJ2-7, with D possibly being TRBD1 or TRBD2 (5 bases each). Germline CDR1 is SGHRS and CDR2 is YFSETQ. The CDR3 loop spans 15 amino acids. With 4 bases removed from V and 0 bases from J, the gap between germline ends came to 14 bases. CDR3 coding DNA: TGCGCCAGCAGCCCCGGGACGGTGCTCTCCTACGAGCAGTACTTC. Its translation is CASSPGTVLSYEQYF.

CDR3: CASSFLAGPRTDTQYF. For the CDR3, the DNA is TGCGCCAGCAGCTTCCTAGCGGGTCCCCGCACAGATACGCAGTATTTT. The genes are TRBV5-1 and TRBJ2-3; TRBD2 agrees at 8 bases. The junction had 6 bases not matched to a gene; V was cut back by 2 bases and J by 1 base. Germline CDR1 is SGHRS and CDR2 is YFSETQ. The CDR3 has 16 residues.

The V call is TRBV29-1, the J call TRBJ2-2; 10 nucleotides line up with TRBD1. V shed 5 bases and J 7 bases; nucleotides not matched to a gene: 7. The CDR3 covers 14 residues. Germline CDR1 is SQVTM and CDR2 is ANQGSEA. CDR3 bases: TGCAGCGTTCGACAGGGGGCAGTCATCGGGGAGCTGTTTTTT. It specifies CSVRQGAVIGELFF.

The chain carries TRBV11-2 and TRBJ2-1, with D unclear. Between the trimmed V and J ends, which lost 1 base and 0 bases, there was a span of 10 bases. Per the germline V gene, CDR1 is SGHAT and CDR2 is FQNNGV. This CDR3 is built from 16 residues. The DNA for the CDR3 is TGTGCCAGCAGCTTAGTTTCGGCGAACTCCTACAATGAGCAGTTCTTC. Its translation: CASSLVSANSYNEQFF.

The sample holds a few counts of this clonotype. CDR3 nucleotide sequence: TGTGCCAGCAACGACGAGGGGGAAAAACTGTTTTTT. The encoded protein is CASNDEGEKLFF. The chain is built from TRBV6-6 and TRBJ1-4, with TRBD1 as a possible D gene (5 bases). The CDR3 length is 12 residues. CDR1 MNHNY and CDR2 SVGAGI come from the germline V gene (reference sequence). The V gene lost 7 bases and the J gene lost 8 bases, with 11 bases spanning the gap.

The J gene is TRBJ1-6, the V gene TRBV20-1; tentatively, D is TRBD1 (5 bases). The CDR3 spans 10 residues. V was trimmed by 6 bases and J by 13 bases, leaving 10 bases between them. Germline V gene lookup returns CDR1 DFQATT and CDR2 SNEGSKA (reference sequence). The CDR3 loop reads CSAGTDPLHF. DNA for the CDR3: TGCAGTGCGGGGACGGATCCCCTCCACTTT.

This chain joins TRBV11-2 and TRBJ1-6; D unclear. The V gene lost 9 bases and the J gene lost 9 bases, with 15 bases spanning the gap. This CDR3 spans 13 amino acids. CDR1 and CDR2 (germline): SGHAT, FQNNGV. CDR3 amino acids: CASLDTEASPLHF. Here the CDR3 DNA reads TGTGCCAGTCTAGATACGGAGGCTTCACCCCTCCACTTT.

The rearrangement links TRBV19 to TRBJ2-5; either TRBD1 or TRBD2 may supply D (6 bases each). CDR1 and CDR2 from the germline V gene are LNHDA and SQIVND (reference sequence). CDR3 length equals 15 residues. Trimming left V 6 bases short and J 1 base short, with 15 bases between. The CDR3 sequence: CASSPRGVGQETQYF. In nucleotides, the CDR3 is TGTGCCAGTAGCCCGAGGGGGGTGGGCCAAGAGACCCAGTACTTC.

This clonotype was seen a few times. V gene TRBV7-9 combines with J gene TRBJ2-1; D gene unclear. The CDR3 consists of 12 residues. CDR1 SEHNR and CDR2 FQNEAQ come from the germline V gene (reference sequence). Trimming took off 8 bases at V and 6 bases at J, with 11 bases between the two ends. The CDR3 coding sequence is TGTGCCAGCTCGGCTTCCCTCAATGAGCAGTTCTTC. As protein: CASSASLNEQFF.

This clonotype was picked up a small number of times. The chain links TRBV5-1 to TRBJ2-2, with 7 bases that match TRBD1. Germline values: CDR1 SGHRS, CDR2 YFSETQ. Trimming removed 2 bases from V and 1 base from J; junction bases left unmatched: 2. CDR3 size: 15 residues. This CDR3 reads CASSFGDRNTGELFF. The CDR3 DNA sequence: TGCGCCAGCAGCTTTGGGGACAGGAACACCGGGGAGCTGTTTTTT.

The rearrangement uses TRBV5-4 and TRBJ1-1; TRBD1 agrees at 10 bases. The CDR3 has 17 residues. Trimming at V came to 3 bases and at J to 0 bases, leaving 8 bases not matched to a gene. Germline loops: CDR1 SGHNT, CDR2 YYREEE (reference sequence). CDR3 coding DNA: TGTGCCAGCAGCTCGACAGGGGGCGCCGGGATGAACACTGAAGCTTTCTTT. Protein: CASSSTGGAGMNTEAFF.

There are a few counts of this clonotype. V and J are TRBV10-3 and TRBJ2-1; 7 bases match TRBD1. The ends lost 2 bases at V and 3 bases at J; junction bases unmatched: 10. Germline CDR1 and CDR2: ENHRY and SYGVKD. This CDR3 is built from 17 residues. This chain's CDR3 is CAISETIQGPGYNEQFF. The CDR3 nucleotides read TGTGCCATCAGTGAGACCATACAGGGGCCCGGCTACAATGAGCAGTTCTTC.

This clonotype was detected many times. The chain combines TRBV6-2 or TRBV6-3 with TRBJ2-7; D is perhaps TRBD2 (5 bases). V was pared by 2 bases and J by 0 bases, with 11 bases between. Looked up from germline, CDR1 is MNHEY and CDR2 is SVGEGT. The CDR3 extends over 15 amino acids. The CDR3 region is CASSYGGRSSYEQYV. CDR3 in DNA: TGTGCCAGCAGTTACGGAGGACGATCCTCCTACGAGCAGTACGTC.

The gene calls are TRBV7-2 and TRBJ1-2; a possible D gene is TRBD1 (6 bases). In germline, CDR1 is SGHTA, CDR2 FQGNSA. Trimming left V 4 bases short and J 7 bases short, with 22 bases between. This CDR3 region has 16 residues. Here the CDR3 reads CASSSHVVRGATGYTF. CDR3 sequence (DNA): TGTGCCAGCAGCTCCCATGTAGTACGGGGGGCAACTGGCTACACCTTC. The full variable domain, rest sourced from reference TRBV7-2 and TRBJ1-2, is GAGVSQSPSNKVTEKGKDVELRCDPISGHTALYWYRQSLGQGLEFLIYFQGNSAPDKSGLPSDRFSAERTGGSVSTLTIQRTQQEDSAVYLCASSSHVVRGATGYTFGSGTRLTVV.

The chain links TRBV5-1 to TRBJ1-1; TRBD1 matches 8 bases. Germline values: CDR1 SGHRS, CDR2 YFSETQ. This CDR3 has 14 amino acids. The V gene end was trimmed by 7 bases and the J gene end by 1 base; junction bases not matched to a gene: 6. The DNA of the CDR3 is TGCGCCAGCTGCTACAGGGGGGGGAACACTGAAGCTTTCTTT. Amino acids: CASCYRGGNTEAFF.

This rearrangement joins TRBV4-1 to TRBJ2-4; 8 nucleotides match TRBD2. Looked up from germline, CDR1 is MGHRA and CDR2 is YSYEKL. The V segment lost 2 bases and the J segment 8 bases; nucleotides outside the gene matches: 11. The CDR3 totals 16 residues. The DNA for the CDR3 is TGCGCCAGCAGCCAATTTCCCCCCGGGGGGGAAGACATTCAGTACTTC. Translation gives CASSQFPPGGEDIQYF.

This chain links TRBV30 with TRBJ2-7; 8 bases are shared with TRBD2. CDR1 GTSNPN and CDR2 SVGIG come from the germline V gene (reference sequence). V was clipped by 2 bases and J by 3 bases; unmatched bases: 3. This CDR3 comprises 13 residues. CDR3 protein: CAWSWGLGYEQYF. As DNA, the CDR3 is TGTGCCTGGAGTTGGGGACTAGGCTACGAGCAGTACTTC.

This clonotype was detected only a few times. V usage is TRBV7-9 and J usage is TRBJ1-2; possibly TRBD1 for D (5 bases). Trimming removed 0 bases from V and 8 bases from J, with 7 bases in between. The CDR3 runs to 12 residues. Germline V gene data show CDR1 as SEHNR and CDR2 as FQNEAQ (reference sequence). CDR3 DNA: TGTGCCAGCAGCTTAGCGGGGACGGGCTACACCTTC. As protein: CASSLAGTGYTF.

A few counts support this clonotype. The gene calls are TRBV5-4 and TRBJ2-5; no firm D call. The CDR3 extends over 13 amino acids. CDR1 is SGHNT and CDR2 is YYREEE in the germline V gene (reference sequence). V lost 1 base, J lost 5 bases, and 9 bases lay in between. The CDR3 DNA follows: TGTGCCAGCAGCTTGTGGGAAGAGGAGACCCAGTACTTC. The encoded protein is CASSLWEEETQYF.